This T cell receptor (beta chain) was sequenced in a study of cytomegalovirus exposure and HLA in healthy donors. Study-level results: The study reported that TCR beta sequences accurately predicted HLA-A and HLA-B alleles in most subjects. Fewer N-insertions than the roughly 600-donor mean were reportedly shown by an Asian-associated ancestry cluster in a later analysis.

PCR used 60 Vbeta primers and 13 Jbeta primers. Data came from immunoSEQ multiplex PCR; TCRdb stores just in-frame clones and leaves some out. Of more than 90,000 clones in the sample, 60% to 75% were seen once. The CDR3 loop spans 16 amino acids. Germline-derived CDR1 and CDR2 are LNHNV and YYDKDF (reference sequence). The V and J ends lost 0 bases and 4 bases respectively, with 14 bases between them. A note on this clone: What it recognizes is unknown.

The receptor's source is a man in his forties or fifties in good health and CMV-seronegative. V usage is TRBV15 and J usage is TRBJ2-3; unclear D gene. The sequenced sample was PBMCs. The CDR3 coding sequence is TGTGCCACCAGCAGAGATCTAGTCAGTAGTGCAGATACGCAGTATTTT. Its translation: CATSRDLVSSADTQYF.